A selection of T cell receptor beta chains follows, all from one sample in a study of T cell changes during pregnancy in multiple sclerosis. The assay was immunoSEQ multiplex PCR, and TCRdb's table has in-frame clones only and misses some. The sample records about 49,000 clones, roughly 90% being singletons. Sequenced material: peripheral blood, taken after pregnancy. The receptors come from a female donor in good health, enrolled as a control in a pregnancy study. Both conserved end residues are part of each CDR3. The order of the fields is clone size, D gene, J gene, V gene, CDR3 DNA, CDR3 protein. The D gene is left open where the match is weak. Clone size is given for some rows only: seen once, a few or many times, or a class if the clone is expanded.

-,-,TRBJ2-1,TRBV6-5,TGTGCCAGCAACCGCGGGACCAATGAGCAGTTCTTC,CASNRGTNEQFF
few,-,TRBJ1-3,TRBV14,TGTGCCAGCAGCCAAGTACTGAGCAGGGTTTCAGGAAACACCATATATTTT,CASSQVLSRVSGNTIYF
-,TRBD1,TRBJ1-1,TRBV19,TGTGCCAGTAGTGGGACCCAGGGACAGCGGCCTGAAGCTTTCTTT,CASSGTQGQRPEAFF
-,-,TRBJ2-3,TRBV7-9,TGTGCCTCTTGGGACATACTCACAGATACGCAGTATTTT,CASWDILTDTQYF
-,TRBD1,TRBJ2-7,TRBV15,TGTGCCACCAGCAGAGTCAGGACAGGGCCCTCCTACGAGCAGTACTTC,CATSRVRTGPSYEQYF
-,-,TRBJ1-5,TRBV19,TGTGCCAGTAGTAGGCGGGGAGGGGACCAGCCCCAGCATTTT,CASSRRGGDQPQHF
-,TRBD2,TRBJ2-2,TRBV11-2,TGTGCCAGCAGCTTAGGGCTGGGCGGGAGCTACACCGGGGAGCTGTTTTTT,CASSLGLGGSYTGELFF
-,-,TRBJ1-2,TRBV7-2,TGTGCCAGCAGCTTAGGCGGAGGGCCTAACTATGGCTACACCTTC,CASSLGGGPNYGYTF
-,TRBD1,TRBJ1-1,TRBV29-1,TGCAGCGTTCACAGGGGGAACACTGAAGCTTTCTTT,CSVHRGNTEAFF
-,-,TRBJ1-2,TRBV6-4,TGTGCCACCAGAGGCCGGGTGGAAGAAAGCTATGGCTACACCTTC,CATRGRVEESYGYTF
-,TRBD1,TRBJ2-2,TRBV19,TGTGCCAGTCACAGGGGCGCGAACACCGGGGAGCTGTTTTTT,CASHRGANTGELFF
-,TRBD1,TRBJ2-7,TRBV7-3,TGTGCCAGCAGCTTTCCGAAGGGGGCGACGAACGAGCAGTACTTC,CASSFPKGATNEQYF
-,TRBD1,TRBJ1-2,TRBV29-1,TGCAGCGTTACTACAGGGGGCGCTGGGAGCTACACCTTC,CSVTTGGAGSYTF
-,TRBD1,TRBJ2-7,TRBV6-6,TGTGCCAGCAGTTACTTACAGGGGGAGCAGTACTTC,CASSYLQGEQYF
-,-,TRBJ2-1,TRBV9,TGTGCCAGCAGTGTGGGGGGGGCCAACTACAATGAGCAGTTCTTC,CASSVGGANYNEQFF
few,TRBD1,TRBJ1-2,TRBV19,TGTGCCAGTAGTATAGGACAGGGATCCGGCTATGGCTACACCTTC,CASSIGQGSGYGYTF
-,-,TRBJ1-2,TRBV19,TGTGCCAGTAGACAGACAGGATTCTATGACTATGGCTACACCTTC,CASRQTGFYDYGYTF